The present T cell receptor beta chain was sequenced within a study of T-cell reconstitution after alpha-beta-depleted transplantation in children. Study observations and caveats: From newly produced T cells came most of the T-cell counts and diversity one year after transplant. Diversity of TCRbeta at day 60 was high in some patients, arising from surviving recipient T cells and thymic progenitors.

This clonotype has a count of ten or more. Its antigen is not identified. Unique molecular identifiers were incorporated when the TCRbeta library was constructed. TCRdb passed the PCR reads through MiXCR, listing each CDR3 protein once. The table records about 300,000 distinct CDR3 sequences, roughly 9.1% of them present only once. Germline CDR1 reads SGHKS; CDR2 reads YYEKEE (reference sequence). The CDR3 is 14 residues long. Trimming left V 0 bases short and J 2 bases short, with 8 bases between. The specimen comprised PBMCs, sampled before TCRalphabeta/CD19-depleted stem cell transplant. The chain has TRBV5-5 and TRBJ2-5, with unresolved D. The clonotype originates from a boy under three years old with acute myeloid leukemia, due to receive a stem cell transplant. In nucleotides, the CDR3 is TGTGCCAGCAGCTTGGTACACTTTCAAGAGACCCAGTACTTC. Its protein product is CASSLVHFQETQYF.